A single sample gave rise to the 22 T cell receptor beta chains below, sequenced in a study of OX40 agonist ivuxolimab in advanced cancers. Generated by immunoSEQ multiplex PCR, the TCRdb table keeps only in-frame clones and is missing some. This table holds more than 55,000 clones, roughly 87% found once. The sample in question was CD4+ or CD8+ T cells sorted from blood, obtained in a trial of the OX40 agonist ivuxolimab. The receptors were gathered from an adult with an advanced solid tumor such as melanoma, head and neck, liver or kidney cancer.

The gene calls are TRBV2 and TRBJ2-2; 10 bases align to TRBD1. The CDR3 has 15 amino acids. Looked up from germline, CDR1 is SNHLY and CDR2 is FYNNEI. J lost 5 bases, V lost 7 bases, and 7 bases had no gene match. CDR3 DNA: TGTGCCAGCACGCCCGACAGGGGGCAAACCGGGGAGCTGTTTTTT. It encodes CASTPDRGQTGELFF.

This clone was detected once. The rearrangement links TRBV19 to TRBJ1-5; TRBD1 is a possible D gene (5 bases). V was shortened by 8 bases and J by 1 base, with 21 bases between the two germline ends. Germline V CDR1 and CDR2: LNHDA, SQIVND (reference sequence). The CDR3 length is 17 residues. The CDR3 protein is CASQAGLPIVSNQPQHF. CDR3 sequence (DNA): TGTGCCAGTCAGGCGGGACTCCCAATAGTGAGCAATCAGCCCCAGCATTTT.

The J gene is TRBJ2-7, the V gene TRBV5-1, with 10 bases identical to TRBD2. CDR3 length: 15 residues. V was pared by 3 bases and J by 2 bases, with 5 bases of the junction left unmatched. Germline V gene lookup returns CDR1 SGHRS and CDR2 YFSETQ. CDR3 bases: TGCGCCAGCAGCTGGGGAGCGGGAGGGGCCTACGAGCAGTACTTC. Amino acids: CASSWGAGGAYEQYF.

The CDR3 nucleotides are TGTGCCAGCAGTCCGGACCGAAGCTCCTACAATGAGCAGTTCTTC. As protein: CASSPDRSSYNEQFF. V usage is TRBV2 and J usage is TRBJ2-1, with D unclear. Trimming removed 5 bases from V and 0 bases from J, with 11 bases in between. The CDR3 spans 15 residues. Germline loops: CDR1 SNHLY, CDR2 FYNNEI.

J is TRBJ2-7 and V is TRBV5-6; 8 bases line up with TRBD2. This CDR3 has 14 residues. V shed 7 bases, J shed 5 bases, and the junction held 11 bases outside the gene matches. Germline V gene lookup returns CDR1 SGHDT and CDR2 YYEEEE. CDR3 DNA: TGTGCCAGCTGTGTGGTCGGGAGGGGGGACGAGCAGTACTTC. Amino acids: CASCVVGRGDEQYF. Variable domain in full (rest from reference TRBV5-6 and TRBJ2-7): DAGVTQSPTHLIKTRGQQVTLRCSPKSGHDTVSWYQQALGQGPQFIFQYYEEEERQRGNFPDRFSGHQFPNYSSELNVNALLLGDSALYLCASCVVGRGDEQYFGPGTRLTVT.

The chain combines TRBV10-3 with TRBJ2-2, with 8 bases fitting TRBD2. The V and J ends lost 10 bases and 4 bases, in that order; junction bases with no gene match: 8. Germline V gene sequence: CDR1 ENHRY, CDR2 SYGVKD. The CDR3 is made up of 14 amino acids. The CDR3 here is CATRAGESTGELFF. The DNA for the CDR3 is TGTGCCACCCGAGCGGGAGAGAGCACCGGGGAGCTGTTTTTT.

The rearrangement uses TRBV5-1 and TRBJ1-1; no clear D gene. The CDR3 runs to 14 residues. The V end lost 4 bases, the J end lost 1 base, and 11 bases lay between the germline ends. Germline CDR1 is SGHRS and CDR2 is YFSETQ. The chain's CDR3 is CASSGRAGNTEAFF. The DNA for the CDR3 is TGCGCCAGCAGCGGGCGGGCAGGGAACACTGAAGCTTTCTTT.

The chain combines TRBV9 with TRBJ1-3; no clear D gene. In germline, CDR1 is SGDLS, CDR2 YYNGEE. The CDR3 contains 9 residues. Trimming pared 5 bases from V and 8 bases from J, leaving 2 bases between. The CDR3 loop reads CASSYTIYF. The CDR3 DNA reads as TGTGCCAGCAGTTACACCATATATTTT.

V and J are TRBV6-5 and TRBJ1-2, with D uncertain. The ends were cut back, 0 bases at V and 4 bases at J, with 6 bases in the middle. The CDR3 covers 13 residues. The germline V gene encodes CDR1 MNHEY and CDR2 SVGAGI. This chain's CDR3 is CASSYSALYGYTF. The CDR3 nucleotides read TGTGCCAGCAGTTACTCGGCGCTCTATGGCTACACCTTC.

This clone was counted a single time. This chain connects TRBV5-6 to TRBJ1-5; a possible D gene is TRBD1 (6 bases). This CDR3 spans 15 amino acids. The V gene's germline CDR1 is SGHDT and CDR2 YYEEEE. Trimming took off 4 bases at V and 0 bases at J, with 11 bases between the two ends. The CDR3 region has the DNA TGTGCCAGCAGCCGGACAGCCGTTAGCAATCAGCCCCAGCATTTT. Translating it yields CASSRTAVSNQPQHF.

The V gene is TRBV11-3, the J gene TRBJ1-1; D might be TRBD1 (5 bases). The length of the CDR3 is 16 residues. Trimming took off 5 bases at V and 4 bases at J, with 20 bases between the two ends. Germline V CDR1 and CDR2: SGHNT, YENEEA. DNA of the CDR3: TGTGCCAGCAGCATCAACCCCAGGGACGCTATCACTGAAGCTTTCTTT. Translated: CASSINPRDAITEAFF. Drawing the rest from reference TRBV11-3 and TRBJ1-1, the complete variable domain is EAGVVQSPRYKIIEKKQPVAFWCNPISGHNTLYWYLQNLGQGPELLIRYENEEAVDDSQLPKDRFSAERLKGVDSTLKIQPAELGDSAVYLCASSINPRDAITEAFFGQGTRLTVV.

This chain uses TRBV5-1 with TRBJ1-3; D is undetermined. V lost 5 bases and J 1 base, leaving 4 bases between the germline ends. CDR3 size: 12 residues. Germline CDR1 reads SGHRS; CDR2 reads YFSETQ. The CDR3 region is CASSLSGNTIYF. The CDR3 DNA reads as TGCGCCAGCAGTCTTTCTGGAAACACCATATATTTT. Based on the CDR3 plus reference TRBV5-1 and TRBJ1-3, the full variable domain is KAGVTQTPRYLIKTRGQQVTLSCSPISGHRSVSWYQQTPGQGLQFLFEYFSETQRNKGNFPGRFSGRQFSNSRSEMNVSTLELGDSALYLCASSLSGNTIYFGEGSWLTVV.

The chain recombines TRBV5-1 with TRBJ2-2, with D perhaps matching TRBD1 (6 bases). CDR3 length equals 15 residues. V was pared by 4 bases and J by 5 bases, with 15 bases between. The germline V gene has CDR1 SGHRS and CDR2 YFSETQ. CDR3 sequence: CASSETGKPTGELFF. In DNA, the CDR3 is TGCGCCAGCAGCGAAACAGGGAAACCGACCGGGGAGCTGTTTTTT.

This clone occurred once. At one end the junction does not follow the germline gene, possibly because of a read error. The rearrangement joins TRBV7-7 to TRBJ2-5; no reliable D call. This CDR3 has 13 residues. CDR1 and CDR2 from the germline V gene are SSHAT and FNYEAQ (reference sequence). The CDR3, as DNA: TGTGCTAGCAGCTTAGGTCTAGGAAAGACCCAGTACTTC. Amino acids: CASSLGLGKTQYF.

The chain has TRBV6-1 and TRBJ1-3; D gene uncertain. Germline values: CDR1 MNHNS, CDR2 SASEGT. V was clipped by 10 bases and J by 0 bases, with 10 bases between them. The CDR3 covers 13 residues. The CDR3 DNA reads TGTGCCATCAGACCGTTCTCTGGAAACACCATATATTTT. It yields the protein CAIRPFSGNTIYF.

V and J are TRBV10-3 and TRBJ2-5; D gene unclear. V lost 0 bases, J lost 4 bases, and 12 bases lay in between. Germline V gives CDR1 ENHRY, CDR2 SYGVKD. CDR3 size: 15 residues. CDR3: CAISESTWTGETQYF. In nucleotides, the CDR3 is TGTGCCATCAGTGAGTCGACATGGACCGGAGAGACCCAGTACTTC.

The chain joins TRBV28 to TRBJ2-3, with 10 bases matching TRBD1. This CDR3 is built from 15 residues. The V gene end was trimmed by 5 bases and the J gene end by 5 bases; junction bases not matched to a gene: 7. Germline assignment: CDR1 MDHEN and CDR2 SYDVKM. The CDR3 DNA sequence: TGTGCCAGCAGTCTCGGGACAGGGGTTGAAGATACGCAGTATTTT. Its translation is CASSLGTGVEDTQYF. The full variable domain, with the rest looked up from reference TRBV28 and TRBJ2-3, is DVKVTQSSRYLVKRTGEKVFLECVQDMDHENMFWYRQDPGLGLRLIYFSYDVKMKEKGDIPEGYSVSREKKERFSLILESASTNQTSMYLCASSLGTGVEDTQYFGPGTRLTVL.

CDR3 in DNA: TGTGCCAGCAGCCCAGTAGCGGGAGGGCCGGGGACCCAGTACTTC. Amino acid sequence: CASSPVAGGPGTQYF. J is TRBJ2-5 and V is TRBV7-9; the match to TRBD2 covers 11 bases. V shed 5 bases, J shed 7 bases, and the junction held 9 bases outside the gene matches. Germline V gives CDR1 SEHNR, CDR2 FQNEAQ (reference sequence). This CDR3 has 15 amino acids. Based on the CDR3 plus reference TRBV7-9 and TRBJ2-5, the full variable domain is DTGVSQNPRHKITKRGQNVTFRCDPISEHNRLYWYRQTLGQGPEFLTYFQNEAQLEKSRLLSDRFSAERPKGSFSTLEIQRTEQGDSAMYLCASSPVAGGPGTQYFGPGTRLLVL.

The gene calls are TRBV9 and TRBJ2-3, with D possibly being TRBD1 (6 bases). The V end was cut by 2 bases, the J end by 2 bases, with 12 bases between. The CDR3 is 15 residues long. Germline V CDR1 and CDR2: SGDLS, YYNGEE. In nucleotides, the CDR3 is TGTGCCAGCAGCGTGTTTGGGGGCCCCACAGATACGCAGTATTTT. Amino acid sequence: CASSVFGGPTDTQYF. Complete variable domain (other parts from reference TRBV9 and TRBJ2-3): DSGVTQTPKHLITATGQRVTLRCSPRSGDLSVYWYQQSLDQGLQFLIQYYNGEERAKGNILERFSAQQFPDLHSELNLSSLELGDSALYFCASSVFGGPTDTQYFGPGTRLTVL.

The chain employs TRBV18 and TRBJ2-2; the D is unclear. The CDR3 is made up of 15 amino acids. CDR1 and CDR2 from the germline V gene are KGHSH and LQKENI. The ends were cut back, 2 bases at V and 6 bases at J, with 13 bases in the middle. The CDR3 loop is CASSPMVVESGELFF. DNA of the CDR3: TGTGCCAGCTCACCAATGGTCGTGGAGTCCGGGGAGCTGTTTTTT.

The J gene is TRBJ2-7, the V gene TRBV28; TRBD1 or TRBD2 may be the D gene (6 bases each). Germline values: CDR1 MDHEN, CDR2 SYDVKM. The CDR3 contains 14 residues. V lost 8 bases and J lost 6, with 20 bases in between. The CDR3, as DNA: TGTGCCAGCGAGGGGGGTACTAAGTTGGGCGAGCAGTACTTC. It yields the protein CASEGGTKLGEQYF.

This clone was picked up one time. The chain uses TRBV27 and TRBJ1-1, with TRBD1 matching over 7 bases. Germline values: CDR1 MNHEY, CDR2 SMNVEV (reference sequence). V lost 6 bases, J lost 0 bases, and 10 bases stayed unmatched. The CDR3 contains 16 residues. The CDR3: CASSQDEDRVNTEAFF. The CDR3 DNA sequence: TGTGCCAGCAGCCAGGACGAAGACAGGGTGAACACTGAAGCTTTCTTT.